This T cell receptor beta chain was captured by sequencing in a study of blood T cell repertoires in COVID-19 (dated by TCRdb to 2018 to 2020). About the investigation overall: Collaborator samples came from the United States, Italy and Spain and covered acute and convalescent phases of COVID-19. The prospective study material was composed of cDNA or gDNA derived from T cells, B-cell-depleted T cells, or PBMCs. Subjects who had been exposed to COVID-19, were actively infected with it, or had recovered from it provided the deeply sampled blood TCRbeta repertoires that made up the dataset. A freely available public database, intended as a resource for researchers studying the immune response to SARS-CoV-2, is where the repertoires were released. Samples were obtained from the ongoing ImmuneRACE study (first 160 participants) and from some 1,200 subjects provided by 6 global collaborators. Sample metadata almost always included a de-identified subject ID, COVID-19 status, age in years and sex. Where available, HLA class I and class II types were obtained from metadata supplied by the sample provider rather than from assay-based typing.

In Seattle, one collaborating source enrolled patients while the infection was active and tracked those patients longitudinally over the course of disease. The collaborating institutions used their own protocols to collect whole blood in K2EDTA tubes. Collaborator samples were shipped for TCRbeta analysis as frozen whole blood, isolated PBMCs, or DNA extracted from either sample type. TCRbeta CDR3 regions were amplified from genomic DNA by means of the immunoSEQ Assay, a bias-controlled multiplex PCR. The paper's processing steps were these. The number of nucleated cells in each sample was estimated by amplification of reference gene primers within the assay. To quantify the absolute abundance of each unique TCRbeta CDR3 rearrangement, sequence reads were collapsed and filtered. For each sample, productive Simpson clonality was calculated as the square root of Simpson's diversity index across productive rearrangements. TCRdb took this table from immuneACCESS and kept in-frame rearrangements with V and J called. Such tables lack part of the clones; where checked against another copy, unresolved V genes explain under half of the gap, and the rest is unexplained. D and trimming were read from the DNA, whereas the V and J calls and clone size are those reported in that table. Across this sample there are about 130,000 clones, with around 79% seen only once. Jointly, the top ten make up around 5% of the sample.

Trimming removed 4 bases from V and 1 base from J, leaving 7 bases between the germline ends. The CDR3 runs 13 amino acids, cysteine and phenylalanine included. Of all the DNA, just the CDR3 is kept, 39 bases in frame from base 1. According to the germline V gene, CDR1 reads MNHEY and CDR2 reads SVGAGI. Worth noting for this clone: There is no known antigen for this receptor. Base qualities are missing; no much larger clone stands one base away. The sample contains more than one DNA sequence encoding this CDR3.

Overall study results and their limits: The quantity of clinical and demographic metadata differed by source and by participant and was supplied without curation.

Sequencing was performed on peripheral blood. This sequence was found in a woman aged 70-85 years with COVID-19, enrolled during active disease. The chain is made from TRBV6-5 and TRBJ2-5; the D gene identity is not certain. The CDR3 sequence is CASSFGSQETQYF. The base sequence is TGTGCCAGCAGTTTTGGCTCCCAAGAGACCCAGTACTTC.